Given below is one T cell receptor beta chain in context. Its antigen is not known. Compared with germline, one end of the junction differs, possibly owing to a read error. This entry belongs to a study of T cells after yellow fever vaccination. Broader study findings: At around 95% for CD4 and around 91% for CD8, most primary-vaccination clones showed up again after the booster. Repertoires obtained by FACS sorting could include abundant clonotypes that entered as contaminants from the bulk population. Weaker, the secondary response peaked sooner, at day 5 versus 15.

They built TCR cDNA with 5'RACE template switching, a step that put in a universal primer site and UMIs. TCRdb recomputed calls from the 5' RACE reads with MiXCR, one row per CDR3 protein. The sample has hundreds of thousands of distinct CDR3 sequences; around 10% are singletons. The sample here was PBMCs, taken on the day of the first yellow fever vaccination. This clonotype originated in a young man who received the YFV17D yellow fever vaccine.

CDR3 residues: CASKNGGANNGELFF. The CDR3 DNA sequence: TGTGCCAGCAAAAACGGGGGGGCGAACAACGGGGAGCTGTTTTTT. V is TRBV7-2 and J is TRBJ2-2; 8 bases agree with TRBD2. Germline V lookup: CDR1 SGHTA, CDR2 FQGNSA. The CDR3 sequence is 15 residues long.